This T cell receptor (beta chain) is from a study of cytomegalovirus exposure and HLA in healthy donors. Germline CDR1 reads SGHTA; CDR2 reads FQGNSA. The V end lost 1 base, the J end lost 0 bases, and 7 bases lay between the germline ends. The CDR3 is made up of 15 amino acids. General study results and limits: A further, later analysis showed that HLA-associated TCR beta chains (compared with equally common others) were more clonally expanded. Rarity characterized most TCR sequences, yet some public TCRs appeared in many donors.

Note on this clone: Its antigen is unidentified.

13 Jbeta primers and 60 Vbeta primers were used for the PCR. TCRdb's copy holds only in-frame clones and misses some; the assay was immunoSEQ multiplex PCR. Of about 150,000 clones in the sample, approximately 85% were seen once. The sample taken for sequencing was PBMCs. The sequence was collected from a woman younger than 30 in good health and CMV-seronegative. The chain links TRBV7-2 to TRBJ2-4; unclear D gene. CDR3 sequence reads: CASSLGARAKNIQYF. DNA of the CDR3: TGTGCCAGCAGCTTAGGGGCGAGAGCCAAAAACATTCAGTACTTC.